This T cell receptor beta chain was documented in a study of shared clonotypes between healthy human individuals. This clone was counted only a few times. The data were produced by immunoSEQ multiplex PCR, yet TCRdb's version contains in-frame clones alone and is incomplete. The sample has about 2.3 million clones, 85% to 95% seen once. This clonotype originated in a man between 18 and 29 years old in good health. Some clones in this sample may be carry-over from other donors' samples. Sequencing input: naive CD4+ T cells from PBMCs. Sample subset: CD45RA+ positively selected.

The CDR3 nucleotides are TGCGCCAGCAGCTCAGAGCGCGGAAACACCATATATTTT. The encoded protein is CASSSERGNTIYF. The gene calls are TRBV5-1 and TRBJ1-3; D remains ambiguous. CDR3 length: 13 residues. Germline CDR1 SGHRS, CDR2 YFSETQ. V was clipped by 3 bases and J by 4 bases, with 8 bases between them.